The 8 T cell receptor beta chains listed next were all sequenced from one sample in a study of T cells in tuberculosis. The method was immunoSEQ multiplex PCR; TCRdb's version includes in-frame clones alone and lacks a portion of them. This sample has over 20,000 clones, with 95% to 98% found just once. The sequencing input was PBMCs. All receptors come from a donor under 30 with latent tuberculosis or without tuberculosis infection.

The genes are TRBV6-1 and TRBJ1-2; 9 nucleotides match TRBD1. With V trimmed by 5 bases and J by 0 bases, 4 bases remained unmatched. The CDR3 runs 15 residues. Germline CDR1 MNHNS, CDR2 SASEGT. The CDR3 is CASSLQGAANYGYTF. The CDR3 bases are TGTGCCAGCAGTTTACAGGGGGCCGCTAACTATGGCTACACCTTC.

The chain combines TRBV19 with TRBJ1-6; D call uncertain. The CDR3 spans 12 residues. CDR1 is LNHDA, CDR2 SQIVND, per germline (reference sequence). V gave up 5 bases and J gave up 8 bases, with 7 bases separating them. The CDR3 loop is CASSSQYSPLHF. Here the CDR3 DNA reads TGTGCCAGTAGTTCCCAATATTCACCCCTCCACTTT.

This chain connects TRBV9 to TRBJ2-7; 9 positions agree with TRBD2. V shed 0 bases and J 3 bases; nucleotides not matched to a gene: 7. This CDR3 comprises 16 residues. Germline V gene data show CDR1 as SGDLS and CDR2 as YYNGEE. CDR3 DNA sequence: TGTGCCAGCAGCGTAGATCCAGCGGGAGGACTCTACGAGCAGTACTTC. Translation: CASSVDPAGGLYEQYF.

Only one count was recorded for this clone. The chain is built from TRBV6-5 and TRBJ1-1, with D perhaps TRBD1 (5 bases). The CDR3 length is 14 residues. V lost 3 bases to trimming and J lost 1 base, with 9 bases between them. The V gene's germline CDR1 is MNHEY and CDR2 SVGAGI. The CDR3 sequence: CASSYWQGNTEAFF. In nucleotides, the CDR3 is TGTGCCAGCAGTTATTGGCAGGGGAACACTGAAGCTTTCTTT.

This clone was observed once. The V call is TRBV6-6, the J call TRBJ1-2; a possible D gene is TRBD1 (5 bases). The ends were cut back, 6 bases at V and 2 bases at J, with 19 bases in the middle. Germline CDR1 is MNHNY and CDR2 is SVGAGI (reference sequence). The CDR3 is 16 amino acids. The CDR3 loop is CASRLRGTPHNYGYTF. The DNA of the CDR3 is TGTGCCAGCAGACTACGTGGGACTCCGCACAACTATGGCTACACCTTC.

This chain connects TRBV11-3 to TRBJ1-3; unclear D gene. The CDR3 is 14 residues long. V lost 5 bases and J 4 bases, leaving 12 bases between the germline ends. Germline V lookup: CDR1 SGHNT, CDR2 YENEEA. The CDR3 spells CASSTQSMGNTIYF. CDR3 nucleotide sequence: TGTGCCAGCAGCACCCAGTCGATGGGAAACACCATATATTTT.

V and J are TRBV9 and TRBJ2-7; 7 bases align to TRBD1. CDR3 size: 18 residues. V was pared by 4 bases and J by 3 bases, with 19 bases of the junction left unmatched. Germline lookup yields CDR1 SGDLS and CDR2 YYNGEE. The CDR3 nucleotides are TGTGCCAGCAGCAAAACGCCCGGGACAGCCCGAGGCATCTACGAGCAGTACTTC. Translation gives CASSKTPGTARGIYEQYF. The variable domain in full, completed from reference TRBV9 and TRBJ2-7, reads DSGVTQTPKHLITATGQRVTLRCSPRSGDLSVYWYQQSLDQGLQFLIQYYNGEERAKGNILERFSAQQFPDLHSELNLSSLELGDSALYFCASSKTPGTARGIYEQYFGPGTRLTVT.

CDR3 in amino acids: CASSAGLNTEAFF. The CDR3 DNA reads as TGTGCCAGCAGCGCGGGGTTAAACACTGAAGCTTTCTTT. The rearrangement uses TRBV5-6 and TRBJ1-1; D gene uncertain. Trimming took 4 bases from V and 2 from J, leaving 9 bases between them. The CDR3 has 13 residues. Per the germline V gene, CDR1 is SGHDT and CDR2 is YYEEEE. The full variable domain, in which reference TRBV5-6 and TRBJ1-1 provide the parts outside the CDR3, is DAGVTQSPTHLIKTRGQQVTLRCSPKSGHDTVSWYQQALGQGPQFIFQYYEEEERQRGNFPDRFSGHQFPNYSSELNVNALLLGDSALYLCASSAGLNTEAFFGQGTRLTVV.